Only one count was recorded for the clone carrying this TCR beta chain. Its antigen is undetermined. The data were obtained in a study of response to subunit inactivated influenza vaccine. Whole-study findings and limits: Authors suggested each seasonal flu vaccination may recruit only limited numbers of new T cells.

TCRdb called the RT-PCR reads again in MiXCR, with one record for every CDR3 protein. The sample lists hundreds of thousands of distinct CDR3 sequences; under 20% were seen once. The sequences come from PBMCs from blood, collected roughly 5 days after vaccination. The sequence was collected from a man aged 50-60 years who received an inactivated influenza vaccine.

DNA of the CDR3: TGTGCCAGCAGCCCGACAGATCCCCTCCCGGGACAGGGTTCGAATGAGCAGTTCTTC. Its protein is CASSPTDPLPGQGSNEQFF. V and J are TRBV7-8 and TRBJ2-1; 9 bases align to TRBD1. The V segment lost 5 bases and the J segment 7 bases; nucleotides outside the gene matches: 21. This CDR3 is built from 19 residues. Germline V gene data show CDR1 as SGHVS and CDR2 as FQNEAQ.